These 9 T cell receptor beta chains came from one sample sequenced in a study of blood T cell repertoires in COVID-19. Only in-frame clones appear in the TCRdb table, and some are missing; sequencing was by immunoSEQ multiplex PCR. Of 150,000 to 200,000 clones listed, 75% to 80% are singletons. Specimen: peripheral blood. The receptors were gathered from a woman in her seventies with acute or convalescent COVID-19.

The chain uses TRBV12-5 and TRBJ2-5; 11 nucleotides align to TRBD2. The CDR3 consists of 17 residues. CDR1 LGHNT and CDR2 FRNRAP come from the germline V gene. Trimming at V came to 0 bases and at J to 4 bases, leaving 7 bases not matched to a gene. This CDR3 is CASGLVLVAGGGETQYF. As DNA, the CDR3 is TGTGCTAGTGGTTTGGTACTGGTAGCGGGAGGGGGAGAGACCCAGTACTTC.

The CDR3 DNA reads as TGCGCCAGCAGATCGATGATGACTAGCGCGGAGACCCAGTACTTC. It codes for CASRSMMTSAETQYF. This rearrangement joins TRBV5-1 to TRBJ2-5; TRBD2 matches 8 bases. The J segment lost 5 bases and the V segment lost 5 bases, leaving 11 bases of the junction unmatched. This CDR3 spans 15 amino acids. Germline lookup yields CDR1 SGHRS and CDR2 YFSETQ.

This sequence joins TRBV6-2 or TRBV6-3 and TRBJ2-5, with 8 bases aligning to TRBD2. The CDR3 contains 16 residues. The junction had 10 bases not matched to a gene; V was cut back by 2 bases and J by 5 bases. From germline, CDR1 is MNHEY and CDR2 SVGEGT. The CDR3 DNA reads as TGTGCCAGCAGTTACGCCGGGACTAGGGGCGCCGAGACCCAGTACTTC. Amino acid sequence: CASSYAGTRGAETQYF.

The chain has TRBV7-3 and TRBJ2-1, with D perhaps matching TRBD2 (6 bases). V lost 5 bases, J lost 4 bases, and 18 bases lay in between. This CDR3 contains 16 residues. Germline-derived CDR1 and CDR2 are SGHTA and FQGTGA. The CDR3 sequence: CASSPSRGSSYNEQFF. CDR3 sequence (DNA): TGTGCCAGCAGCCCCTCCCGGGGGAGTAGTTACAATGAGCAGTTCTTC.

The chain uses TRBV3-1 (or the pseudogene TRBV3-2) and TRBJ1-3, with 8 bases matching TRBD1. The CDR3 is 15 residues long. V lost 3 bases and J lost 7; bases outside the gene matches: 8. Germline CDR1 is LGHDT and CDR2 is YNNKEL (reference sequence). The CDR3 sequence is CASSQVGQGRNTIYF. CDR3 coding DNA: TGTGCCAGCAGCCAGGTTGGACAGGGTCGGAACACCATATATTTT.

The gene calls are TRBV5-1 and TRBJ1-1; no reliable D call. Deletions cut 2 bases from V and 2 bases from J, with 7 bases between. This CDR3 is built from 13 residues. Germline lookup yields CDR1 SGHRS and CDR2 YFSETQ. The CDR3 sequence: CASSLEGNTEAFF. The CDR3 nucleotides read TGCGCCAGCAGCTTAGAGGGTAACACTGAAGCTTTCTTT.

V is TRBV3-1 (or the pseudogene TRBV3-2) and J is TRBJ2-2; D possibly corresponds to TRBD2 (6 bases). The CDR3 loop spans 16 amino acids. The ends were cut back, 0 bases at V and 9 bases at J, with 17 bases in the middle. The germline gives CDR1 LGHDT, CDR2 YNNKEL (reference sequence). The CDR3 sequence is CASSQDSGGGVRELFF. Written as DNA, the CDR3 is TGTGCCAGCAGCCAAGATAGCGGCGGAGGCGTCAGGGAGCTGTTTTTT.

The CDR3, as DNA: TGCGCCAGCAGCAAAGGCATGGCGGGCACCCAAGAGACCCAGTACTTC. This sequence encodes CASSKGMAGTQETQYF. This chain connects TRBV4-1 to TRBJ2-5, with D perhaps TRBD2 (5 bases). The ends were cut back, 5 bases at V and 1 base at J, with 17 bases in the middle. From germline, CDR1 is MGHRA and CDR2 YSYEKL. The CDR3 is 16 amino acids.

V and J are TRBV21-1 and TRBJ2-1; the table's D call, TRBD1, has no DNA check behind it. TRBV21-1 is a pseudogene segment. The CDR3 is 15 residues long. The CDR3, as DNA: TGTGCCAGCAACCGGACAGGGAGGTCCTACAATGAGCAGTTCTTC. It encodes CASNRTGRSYNEQFF.